This T cell receptor beta chain appears in the sequencing data of a study of blood T cell repertoires in COVID-19 (TCRdb year 2020). For the wider study: Collaborator samples came from the United States, Italy and Spain and covered acute and convalescent phases of COVID-19. The material from the prospective study consisted of cDNA or gDNA derived from T cells, B-cell-depleted T cells, or PBMCs. The dataset comprised deeply sampled blood TCRbeta repertoires from subjects exposed to, actively infected with, or recovered from COVID-19. The repertoires were released in a freely available public database meant as a resource for research on the immune response to SARS-CoV-2. Samples were obtained from the ongoing ImmuneRACE study (first 160 participants) and from about 1,300 subjects provided by 6 global collaborators. Sample metadata almost always included a de-identified subject ID, COVID-19 status, age in years and sex. Where available, HLA class I and class II types were obtained from metadata supplied by the sample provider rather than from assay-based typing.

Study-level results and caveats: The quantity of clinical and demographic metadata differed by source and by participant and was supplied without curation.

TCRbeta CDR3 regions were amplified from genomic DNA using the immunoSEQ Assay, a bias-controlled multiplex PCR. In the source study's methods: Nucleated cell counts per sample were estimated from amplification of reference gene primers within the assay. Sequence reads were collapsed and filtered to measure the absolute abundance of every unique TCRbeta CDR3 rearrangement. For each sample, productive Simpson clonality was calculated as the square root of Simpson's diversity index across productive rearrangements. Held by TCRdb, this immuneACCESS table contains in-frame sequences only and omits some clones. Under half of the omission traces to an unresolved V gene where checked; the cause of the rest is unknown. D and trimming were read from the DNA, whereas the V and J calls and clone size are those reported in that table. Here the sample has around 300,000 clones; around 91% occur a single time. Approximately 4% of the sample comes from the top ten.

Measured from the cysteine to the phenylalanine, the CDR3 is 15 residues long. Only the CDR3 part of the read is kept: 45 bases, read in frame from the first base. Trimming leaves V shorter by 3 bases and J shorter by 5 bases, with the junction holding 7 bases beyond the gene matches. Sequences SGHNT (CDR1) and YENEEA (CDR2) are obtained from the germline V gene. Enrolling through a virtual design, the prospective study's participants ranged in age from roughly 18 to 89 years and lived across 24 United States geographic areas. In the prospective study, cohorts were assigned on the basis of participant-reported clinical history obtained from a screening survey and a study questionnaire. In the prospective study, whole blood, serum and a nasopharyngeal or oropharyngeal swab were collected from each participant by mobile phlebotomists. Over a roughly two-month period, participants in the prospective study had the option of providing additional blood draws and questionnaires. Before DNA extraction, prospective study blood samples were shipped either frozen or at room temperature.

With regard to this clone: Its antigen remains undetermined. No base quality information exists; no much larger clone differs at one position.

The chain couples TRBV11-3 to TRBJ2-1; 7 central nucleotides agree with TRBD2. Input material: PBMCs or T cells enriched from blood (not recorded which). The receptor was isolated from a woman between 18 and 30 years old with acute COVID-19. The CDR3 amino acid sequence is: CASSFVGLGNNEQFF. The base sequence is TGTGCCAGCAGCTTCGTCGGACTAGGTAACAATGAGCAGTTCTTC.